These T cell receptor beta chains were read from a single sample in a study of regulatory T cells in long-lasting Graves disease. TCRdb called the multiplex PCR reads again in MiXCR, with one record for every CDR3 protein. Here the sample spans around 400,000 distinct CDR3 sequences, about 10% being singletons. The data also belong to a second study, concerning T cells in Graves' hyperthyroidism and ophthalmopathy.

Sample: peripheral blood mononuclear cells (PBMCs), taken at new diagnosis, from a patient treated with antithyroid drugs. The receptors were gathered from a woman younger than 35 with Graves disease. The CDR3 runs from the conserved cysteine through the conserved F or W.

CDR3	J	length	V
CSARMGEQYF	TRBJ2-7	10	TRBV20-1
CASSLLRGAGYTF	TRBJ1-2	13	TRBV7-2
CATKSGAGGIWYTF	TRBJ1-2	14	TRBV12-3/TRBV12-4
CASSVGARRANYGHTF	TRBJ1-2	16	TRBV4-3
CASSPSWGSGANVLTF	TRBJ2-6	16	TRBV28
CSVSLGALAGGSYGYTF	TRBJ1-2	17	TRBV29-1
CASSPIGQKLMNAEAFF	TRBJ1-1	17	TRBV7-9
CASSFLTGGLSGNQPQHF	TRBJ1-5	18	TRBV12-3/TRBV12-4
CASRGPHNSPLHF	TRBJ1-6	13	TRBV11-2
CASSTMTGRVEQFF	TRBJ2-1	14	TRBV19
CASTPGDNEQFF	TRBJ2-1	12	TRBV5-6
CASSYGGPGKEKLFF	TRBJ1-4	15	TRBV6-2/TRBV6-3
CASSFPTDRPTYNEQFF	TRBJ2-1	17	TRBV7-9
CSVGLQGGEQYF	TRBJ2-7	12	TRBV29-1
CASSATGGLDEKLFF	TRBJ1-4	15	TRBV9
CASSHLSGWQPQHF	TRBJ1-5	14	TRBV4-1
CASNPTGSYYNEQFF	TRBJ2-1	15	TRBV12-3/TRBV12-4
CASSILGASGRVRFF	TRBJ2-1	15	TRBV19
CASSFVGGNTQYF	TRBJ2-3	13	TRBV7-2
CASKSTVWGSNEQFF	TRBJ2-1	15	TRBV6-2/TRBV6-3
CATRDRSKASNQPQHF	TRBJ1-5	16	TRBV6-2/TRBV6-3
CASSLYGTGRLWWPLNTEAFF	TRBJ1-1	21	TRBV7-9
CASSEGVAGRDTQYF	TRBJ2-3	15	TRBV10-1
CAWTAIPGNTIYF	TRBJ1-3	13	TRBV30
CASSYSRNEQFF	TRBJ2-1	12	TRBV6-5
CASSSFPLAGGPDEQFF	TRBJ2-1	17	TRBV11-1
CASSPHPGGTEAFF	TRBJ1-1	14	TRBV6-2/TRBV6-3
CSARDSDQETQYF	TRBJ2-5	13	TRBV20-1
CASWGAGELFF	TRBJ2-2	11	TRBV5-1
CASSVSGPNYNEQFF	TRBJ2-1	15	TRBV7-3
CATKGGLAGPGELFF	TRBJ2-2	15	TRBV6-2/TRBV6-3
CASRLAGADEQYF	TRBJ2-7	13	TRBV19
CASSPRTSGSIDTQYF	TRBJ2-3	16	TRBV12-3/TRBV12-4
CASSLYGRNEQFF	TRBJ2-1	13	TRBV7-9
CASSPNRGSGELFF	TRBJ2-2	14	TRBV18
CSAPTSLDRNYGYTF	TRBJ1-2	15	TRBV20-1
CASSPQGAGGELFF	TRBJ2-2	14	TRBV11-2
CASSDGTSDLRKGWYQGYTF	TRBJ1-2	20	TRBV7-9
CASSLAPTGEWVKVF	TRBJ1-4	15	TRBV11-2
CASSSLRIVWSGLQSVLAFF	TRBJ1-1	20	TRBV28
CAIRSSLASRGELFF	TRBJ2-2	15	TRBV28
CASSLTGQPQHF	TRBJ1-5	12	TRBV27
CSARKETGDNEQFF	TRBJ2-1	14	TRBV20-1
CASSQRDRGLEQYF	TRBJ2-7	14	TRBV2
CSVDPGGGYEQYF	TRBJ2-7	13	TRBV29-1
CASSQVGDGNTIYF	TRBJ1-3	14	TRBV4-2
CASSRDRTLNQPQHF	TRBJ1-5	15	TRBV2
CASSPRRGSGNTIYF	TRBJ1-3	15	TRBV6-1